This TCR beta chain was sequenced in a study of brain metastases from non-small cell lung cancer. This CDR3 has 15 amino acids. The V gene end was trimmed by 4 bases and the J gene end by 8 bases; junction bases not matched to a gene: 10. In germline, CDR1 is MNHEY, CDR2 SVGAGI. Method: immunoSEQ multiplex PCR; TCRdb's copy keeps in-frame clones and lacks some. This sample has fewer than 2,000 clones, with roughly 76% found just once. General observations from the study: Compared with their matched primary tumors, roughly 64% of brain metastases showed expanded T-cell clones. Metastases had sparse T cells but largely shared repertoires with primaries.

In regard to this clone: What it binds is not known.

This sequence originates from a donor older than 35 with non-small cell lung cancer. Sequencing used tissue from a brain metastasis. This chain links TRBV6-5 with TRBJ2-1; TRBD1 agrees at 8 bases. The DNA of the CDR3 is TGTGCCAGCAGTTCGAGCAGGGGGCGCGCCGATGAGCAGTTCTTC. It translates to CASSSSRGRADEQFF.